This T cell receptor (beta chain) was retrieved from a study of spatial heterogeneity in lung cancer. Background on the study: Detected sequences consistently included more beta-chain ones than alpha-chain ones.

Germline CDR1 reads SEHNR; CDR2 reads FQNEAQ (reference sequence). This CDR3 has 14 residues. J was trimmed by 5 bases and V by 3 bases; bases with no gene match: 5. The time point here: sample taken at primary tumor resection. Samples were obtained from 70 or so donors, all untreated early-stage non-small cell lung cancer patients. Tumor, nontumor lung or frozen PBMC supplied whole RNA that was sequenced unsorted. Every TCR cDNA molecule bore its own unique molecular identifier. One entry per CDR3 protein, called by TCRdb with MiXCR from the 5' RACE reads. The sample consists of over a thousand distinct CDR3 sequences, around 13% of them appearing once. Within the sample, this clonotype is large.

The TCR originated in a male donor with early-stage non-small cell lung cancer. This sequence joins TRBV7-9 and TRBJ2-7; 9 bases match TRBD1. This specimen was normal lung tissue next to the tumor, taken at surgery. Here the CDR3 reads CASSLTGTGNEQYF. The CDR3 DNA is TGTGCCAGCAGCTTGACCGGGACAGGGAACGAGCAGTACTTC.